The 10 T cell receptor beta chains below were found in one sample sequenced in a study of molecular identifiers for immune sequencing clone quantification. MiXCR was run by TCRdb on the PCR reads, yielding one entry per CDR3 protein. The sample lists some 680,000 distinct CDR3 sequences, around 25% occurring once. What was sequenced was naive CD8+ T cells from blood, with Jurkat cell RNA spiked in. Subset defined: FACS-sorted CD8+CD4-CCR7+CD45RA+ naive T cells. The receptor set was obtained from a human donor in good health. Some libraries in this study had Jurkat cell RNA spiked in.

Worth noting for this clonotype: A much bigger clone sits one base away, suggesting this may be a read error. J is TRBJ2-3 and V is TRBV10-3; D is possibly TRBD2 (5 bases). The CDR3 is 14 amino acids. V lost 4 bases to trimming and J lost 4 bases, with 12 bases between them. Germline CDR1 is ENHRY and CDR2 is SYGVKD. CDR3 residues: CAISVPGNSDTQYF. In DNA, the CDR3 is TGTGCCATCAGTGTTCCGGGGAACTCAGATACGCAGTATTTT.

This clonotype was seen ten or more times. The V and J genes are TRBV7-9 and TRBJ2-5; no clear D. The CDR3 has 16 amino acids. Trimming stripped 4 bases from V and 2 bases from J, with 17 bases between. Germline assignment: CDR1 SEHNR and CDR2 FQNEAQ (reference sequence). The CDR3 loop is CASSSFVAASQETQYF. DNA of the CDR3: TGTGCCAGCAGCTCCTTTGTGGCAGCCTCACAAGAGACCCAGTACTTC.

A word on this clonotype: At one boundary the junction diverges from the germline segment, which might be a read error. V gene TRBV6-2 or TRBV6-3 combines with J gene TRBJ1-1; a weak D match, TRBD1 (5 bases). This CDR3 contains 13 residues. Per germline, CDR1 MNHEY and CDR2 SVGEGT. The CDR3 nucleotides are TGTGCCAGCAGACGGAACCCTGGGACTGAAACTTTCTTT. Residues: CASRRNPGTETFF.

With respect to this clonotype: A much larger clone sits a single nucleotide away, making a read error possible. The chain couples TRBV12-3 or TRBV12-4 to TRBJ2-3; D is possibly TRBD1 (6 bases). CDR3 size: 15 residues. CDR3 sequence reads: CASSLTGLVTDTRYF. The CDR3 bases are TGTGCCAGCAGTTTAACAGGGTTGGTTACAGATACGCGGTATTTT.

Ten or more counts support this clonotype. The CDR3 nucleotides read TGTGCCAGCAGTTCTACCCAGAACACTGAAGCTTTCTTT. Amino acids: CASSSTQNTEAFF. The rearrangement uses TRBV7-9 and TRBJ1-1, with D uncertain. The ends were cut back, 6 bases at V and 1 base at J, with 9 bases in the middle. The CDR3 consists of 13 residues. Germline CDR1 and CDR2: SEHNR and FQNEAQ (reference sequence).

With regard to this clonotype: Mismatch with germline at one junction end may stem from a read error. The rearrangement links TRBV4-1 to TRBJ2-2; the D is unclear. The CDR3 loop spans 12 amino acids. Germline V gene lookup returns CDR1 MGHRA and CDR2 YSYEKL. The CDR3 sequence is CASSQRIGQLFF. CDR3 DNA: TGCGCCAGCAGCCAAAGAATCGGGCAGCTGTTTTTT.

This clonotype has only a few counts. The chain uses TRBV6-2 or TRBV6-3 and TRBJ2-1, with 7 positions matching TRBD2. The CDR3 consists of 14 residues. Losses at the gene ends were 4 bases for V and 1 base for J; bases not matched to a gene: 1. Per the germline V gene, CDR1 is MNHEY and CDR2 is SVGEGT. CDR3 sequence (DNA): TGTGCCAGCAGTTGGACTAGTTCCTACAATGAGCAGTTCTTC. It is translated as CASSWTSSYNEQFF.

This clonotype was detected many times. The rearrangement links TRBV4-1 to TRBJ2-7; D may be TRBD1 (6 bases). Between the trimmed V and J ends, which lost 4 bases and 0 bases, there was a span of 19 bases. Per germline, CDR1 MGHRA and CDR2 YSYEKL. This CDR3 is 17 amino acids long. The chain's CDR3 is CASSLIFGTGSSYEQYF. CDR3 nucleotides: TGCGCCAGCAGCCTCATATTCGGTACAGGGAGCTCCTACGAGCAGTACTTC.

The DNA of the CDR3 is TGTGCCAGCAGCCCCGTCTCCTACAATGAGCAGTTCTTC. This codes for CASSPVSYNEQFF. The J gene is TRBJ2-1, the V gene TRBV12-3 or TRBV12-4; D is unclear. V lost 6 bases to trimming and J lost 0 bases, with 6 bases between them. The CDR3 is made up of 13 amino acids.

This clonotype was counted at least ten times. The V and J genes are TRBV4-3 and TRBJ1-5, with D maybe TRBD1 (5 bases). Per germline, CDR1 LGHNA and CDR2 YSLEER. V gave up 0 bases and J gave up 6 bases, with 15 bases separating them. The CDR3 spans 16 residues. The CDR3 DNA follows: TGCGCCAGCAGCCAAGAAAGCGGGGGTCCGCGTCAGCCCCAGCATTTT. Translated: CASSQESGGPRQPQHF.